This T cell receptor beta chain was identified during a study of sequential checkpoint blockade in melanoma. Study-wide background: Randomization was 1:1 between first-line nivolumab→ipilimumab and ipilimumab→nivolumab. Each arm's sequence ended with maintenance nivolumab.

The CDR3 is made up of 12 amino acids. The repertoire was sequenced with immunoSEQ multiplex PCR; TCRdb's copy has only in-frame clones and lacks some. This sample has several thousand clones, with less than 65% found just once. Sample treatment: randomized to nivolumab then ipilimumab (arm A) or the reverse (arm B). Patients had received no earlier DNA-damaging chemotherapy. Live CD3+CD8+ CD19− CD56− cells were sorted from PBMCs. The sample here was CD8+ T cells sorted from blood (inferred from file names), taken from a patient given nivolumab and ipilimumab in sequence. The sequence derives from a human donor with melanoma. The rearrangement joins TRBV21-1 to TRBJ1-1. TRBV21-1 is reported as a pseudogene. The CDR3 region is CASSGERTEAFF. The CDR3 DNA reads TGTGCCAGCAGCGGAGAGAGGACTGAAGCTTTCTTT.